Following are 13 T cell receptor beta chains from one sample sequenced in a study of long-term antiretroviral therapy in people with HIV. The authors ran the immunoSEQ assay, v3.0, at survey level. Sequencing used immunoSEQ multiplex PCR; TCRdb keeps in-frame clones, though not all of them. Of tens of thousands of clones listed, approximately 90% are singletons. Sequencing used unsorted PBMCs, obtained 0.6 years after starting antiretroviral therapy. All receptors derive from a man aged 55 to 70 with HIV.

The chain is built from TRBV20-1 and TRBJ1-3; the D is unclear. The CDR3 length is 11 residues. V was clipped by 4 bases and J by 0 bases, with 1 base between them. Germline V CDR1 and CDR2: DFQATT, SNEGSKA (reference sequence). CDR3 nucleotide sequence: TGCAGTGCTAACTCTGGAAACACCATATATTTT. Translated: CSANSGNTIYF.

The chain employs TRBV5-1 and TRBJ2-1, with TRBD1 matching 10 bases. This CDR3 is built from 15 residues. Germline CDR1 SGHRS, CDR2 YFSETQ. Trimming removed 4 bases from V and 6 bases from J; junction bases left unmatched: 7. Written as DNA, the CDR3 is TGCGCCAGCAGCCCCCGGGACAGGGGATTCAATGAGCAGTTCTTC. Its translation: CASSPRDRGFNEQFF.

The chain couples TRBV9 to TRBJ2-1; no reliable D call. CDR1 SGDLS and CDR2 YYNGEE come from the germline V gene. CDR3 length: 14 residues. Trimming removed 3 bases at V and 4 bases at J, with 11 bases between. CDR3 region: CASSEKWGYNEQFF. The CDR3 DNA follows: TGTGCCAGCAGCGAGAAATGGGGTTACAATGAGCAGTTCTTC. The full variable domain, its missing parts supplied by reference TRBV9 and TRBJ2-1, is DSGVTQTPKHLITATGQRVTLRCSPRSGDLSVYWYQQSLDQGLQFLIQYYNGEERAKGNILERFSAQQFPDLHSELNLSSLELGDSALYFCASSEKWGYNEQFFGPGTRLTVL.

A word on this clone: The CDR3 end shows no conserved phenylalanine or tryptophan, and so a read error is likely. The DNA is left out, because the CDR3 cannot be placed on it with certainty; the CDR3 is given as TCRdb lists it. V usage is TRBV7-2 and J usage is TRBJ2-7. Including both end residues, the CDR3 is 14 amino acids long. Germline V gene sequence: CDR1 SGHTA, CDR2 FQGNSA. The CDR3 here is CASSLRPAPNAVIL.

V is TRBV18 and J is TRBJ2-7; D not resolved. Germline assignment: CDR1 KGHSH and CDR2 LQKENI. Trimming stripped 2 bases from V and 7 bases from J, with 21 bases between. This CDR3 region has 16 residues. As DNA, the CDR3 is TGTGCCAGCTCACCAATATCACAGAGGCCCTGGGGTGAGCAGTACTTC. Protein product: CASSPISQRPWGEQYF.

The chain joins TRBV6-6 to TRBJ1-2; a possible D gene is TRBD1 (6 bases). The CDR3 covers 12 residues. CDR1 MNHNY and CDR2 SVGAGI come from the germline V gene (reference sequence). Deletions cut 5 bases from V and 8 bases from J, with 12 bases between. The CDR3 here is CASSVTGSGYTF. In nucleotides, the CDR3 is TGTGCCAGCAGTGTAACAGGGAGCGGCTACACCTTC.

This clone has just one count. The chain links TRBV4-1 to TRBJ2-2; 8 bases align to TRBD1. The length of the CDR3 is 16 residues. Germline loops: CDR1 MGHRA, CDR2 YSYEKL. Trimming took 0 bases from V and 5 from J; bases not matched to a gene: 5. CDR3 nucleotides: TGCGCCAGCAGCCAAGATGGGGGACAGGCTACCGGGGAGCTGTTTTTT. This gives the protein CASSQDGGQATGELFF.

This clone was counted between two and nine times. This chain connects TRBV7-8 to TRBJ2-2; no reliable D call. In germline, CDR1 is SGHVS, CDR2 FQNEAQ. This CDR3 is 14 amino acids long. With 5 bases removed from V and 1 base from J, the gap between germline ends came to 8 bases. The CDR3 nucleotides are TGTGCCAGCAGCCCTACGGTGAACACCGGGGAGCTGTTTTTT. It translates to CASSPTVNTGELFF.

This sequence joins TRBV11-3 and TRBJ2-1; weak D call: TRBD2 (5 bases). V lost 2 bases to trimming and J lost 2 bases, with 7 bases between them. Germline CDR1 SGHNT, CDR2 YENEEA. The CDR3 runs 14 residues. In nucleotides, the CDR3 is TGTGCCAGCAGCTTATTGGGAGCCTACAATGAGCAGTTCTTC. Translated, it gives CASSLLGAYNEQFF. The entire variable domain, with the rest obtained from reference TRBV11-3 and TRBJ2-1, is as follows: EAGVVQSPRYKIIEKKQPVAFWCNPISGHNTLYWYLQNLGQGPELLIRYENEEAVDDSQLPKDRFSAERLKGVDSTLKIQPAELGDSAVYLCASSLLGAYNEQFFGPGTRLTVL.

The chain recombines TRBV7-2 with TRBJ1-2, with D perhaps matching TRBD1 (5 bases). Germline CDR1 is SGHTA and CDR2 is FQGNSA. Trimming shortened V by 4 bases and J by 4 bases, and 13 bases separated the two germline ends. The CDR3 contains 14 residues. CDR3 sequence reads: CASSYDSFGYGYTF. DNA of the CDR3: TGTGCCAGCAGCTATGACAGTTTCGGCTATGGCTACACCTTC.

This rearrangement joins TRBV5-1 to TRBJ1-2; TRBD1 might be the D (5 bases). V lost 3 bases, J lost 1 base, and 13 bases lay in between. CDR3 size: 15 residues. The germline V gene has CDR1 SGHRS and CDR2 YFSETQ. The CDR3 DNA reads as TGCGCCAGCAGCTCAGGGTACGTCGGTAACTATGGCTACACCTTC. This encodes CASSSGYVGNYGYTF.

The chain joins TRBV7-9 to TRBJ2-3, with 10 bases aligning to TRBD2. V shed 4 bases and J 2 bases; nucleotides not matched to a gene: 9. The germline V gene encodes CDR1 SEHNR and CDR2 FQNEAQ (reference sequence). The CDR3 length is 17 residues. CDR3: CASSSLLAGQLTDTQYF. The CDR3 DNA follows: TGTGCCAGCAGCTCCTTACTAGCGGGGCAACTCACAGATACGCAGTATTTT.

The chain employs TRBV5-5 and TRBJ1-5; D gene ambiguous. The V gene lost 0 bases and the J gene lost 5 bases, with 3 bases spanning the gap. CDR3 length: 12 amino acids. Germline V lookup: CDR1 SGHKS, CDR2 YYEKEE (reference sequence). CDR3 coding DNA: TGTGCCAGCAGCTTGGGACATCAGCCCCAGCATTTT. Translated, it gives CASSLGHQPQHF.